This is a list of T cell receptor beta chains from one sample in a study of cytomegalovirus exposure and HLA in healthy donors. Data came from immunoSEQ multiplex PCR; TCRdb stores just in-frame clones and leaves some out. This sample has roughly 110,000 clones; approximately 83% occur once, and the top ten carry around 2.6%. The material sequenced was PBMCs. Every receptor here comes from a woman under 30 in good health and CMV-seronegative. Both conserved end residues are part of each CDR3. The order of the fields is clone size, D gene, J gene, V gene, CDR3 protein, CDR3 DNA. The D gene is left open where the match is weak. Clone sizes are given selectively: once, few, many, or a class where the clone is expanded.

>-|TRBD2|TRBJ2-2|TRBV4-1
CASSLSGPGLAGENGELFF
TGCGCCAGCAGCCTATCCGGGCCGGGACTAGCGGGGGAGAACGGGGAGCTGTTTTTT
>-|-|TRBJ2-5|TRBV28
CASRSTLQETQYF
TGTGCCAGCAGGTCTACCCTTCAAGAGACCCAGTACTTC
>once|TRBD1|TRBJ1-1|TRBV7-9
CASSIGTVTEAFF
TGTGCCAGCAGCATCGGGACAGTAACTGAAGCTTTCTTT
>-|TRBD1|TRBJ1-1|TRBV19
CASSIRGGAGTEAFF
TGTGCCAGTAGTATTAGAGGGGGCGCGGGCACTGAAGCTTTCTTT
>-|TRBD2|TRBJ2-2|TRBV10-3
CAISESVAGGSGELFF
TGTGCCATCAGTGAGTCGGTAGCGGGAGGGAGCGGGGAGCTGTTTTTT
>-|-|TRBJ2-3|TRBV5-1
CASSPRRTSTDTQYF
TGCGCCAGCAGCCCCCGAAGGACTAGCACAGATACGCAGTATTTT
>few|-|TRBJ2-2|TRBV27
CASSITGLPGELFF
TGTGCCAGCAGTATTACAGGGCTTCCCGGGGAGCTGTTTTTT
>-|-|TRBJ2-2|TRBV7-2
CASSRQAGELFF
TGTGCCAGCAGCCGACAGGCCGGGGAGCTGTTTTTT
>once|TRBD1|TRBJ2-6|TRBV28
CASRLHRGWAGANVLTF
TGTGCCAGCAGATTACACAGGGGTTGGGCAGGGGCCAACGTCCTGACTTTC
>-|-|TRBJ1-2|TRBV28
CASSFTGLNYGYTF
TGTGCCAGCAGTTTCACAGGGCTCAACTATGGCTACACCTTC
>-|TRBD1|TRBJ1-2|TRBV18
CASSPRQGAGGSNYGYTF
TGTGCCAGCTCACCACGGCAGGGGGCCGGTGGGTCTAACTATGGCTACACCTTC
>-|TRBD1|TRBJ2-2|TRBV5-4
CASSLPTGETGELFF
TGTGCCAGCAGCTTGCCCACAGGGGAAACCGGGGAGCTGTTTTTT
>-|-|TRBJ1-1|TRBV5-4
CASSSDSEAFF
TGTGCCAGCAGCAGTGACAGTGAAGCTTTCTTT
>-|-|TRBJ1-4|TRBV28
CASSRRDATNEKLFF
TGTGCCAGCAGTCGACGGGATGCAACTAATGAAAAACTGTTTTTT
>once|TRBD1|TRBJ2-7|TRBV10-3
CATGDRVSYEQYF
TGTGCCACGGGGGACAGGGTGAGCTACGAGCAGTACTTC
>-|-|TRBJ1-3|TRBV5-1
CASSLTVPGNTIYF
TGCGCCAGCAGCTTAACAGTCCCTGGAAACACCATATATTTT
>-|-|TRBJ1-6|TRBV5-4
CASSSEGRVSPLHF
TGTGCCAGCAGCTCGGAGGGGCGGGTTTCACCCCTCCACTTT
>-|TRBD2|TRBJ2-5|TRBV6-4
CASSDLGLAGGWGETQYF
TGTGCCAGCAGTGACCTTGGACTAGCGGGGGGGTGGGGAGAGACCCAGTACTTC
>-|-|TRBJ2-7|TRBV6-5
CASSYEGGYEQYF
TGTGCCAGCAGTTACGAGGGAGGATACGAGCAGTACTTC
>-|-|TRBJ2-2|TRBV5-1
CASSLVTRSGELFF
TGCGCCAGCAGCTTGGTCACCAGGTCCGGGGAGCTGTTTTTT
>-|-|TRBJ1-1|TRBV19
CASSIPGAMNTEAFF
TGTGCCAGTAGTATTCCAGGGGCAATGAACACTGAAGCTTTCTTT
>-|-|TRBJ2-5|TRBV19
CASSGRVRETQYF
TGTGCCAGTAGTGGGCGGGTCCGGGAGACCCAGTACTTC
>-|TRBD1|TRBJ2-7|TRBV18
CASSPHRDSGHEQYF
TGTGCCAGCTCACCCCACCGGGACAGTGGCCACGAGCAGTACTTC
>once|TRBD1|TRBJ1-5|TRBV7-2
CASSLEGQGYQPQHF
TGTGCCAGCAGCTTAGAGGGACAGGGATACCAGCCCCAGCATTTT
>-|TRBD1|TRBJ2-4|TRBV4-3
CASSQEGTELAKNIQYF
TGCGCCAGCAGCCAAGAGGGGACAGAACTAGCCAAAAACATTCAGTACTTC
>-|-|TRBJ1-2|TRBV9
CASSVVTEGGGYTF
TGTGCCAGCAGCGTAGTCACTGAAGGAGGCGGCTACACCTTC
>-|-|TRBJ1-1|TRBV9
CASSVGRENTEAFF
TGTGCCAGCAGCGTAGGCCGGGAGAACACTGAAGCTTTCTTT
>-|TRBD1|TRBJ1-5|TRBV28
CASSFDRGPNQPQHF
TGTGCCAGCAGTTTCGACAGGGGGCCCAATCAGCCCCAGCATTTT
>-|-|TRBJ1-3|TRBV7-2
CASSLSGLSGNTIYF
TGTGCCAGCAGCTTATCAGGACTCTCTGGAAACACCATATATTTT
>once|-|TRBJ1-1|TRBV30
CACTHTGNTEAFF
TGTGCCTGTACCCATACGGGGAACACTGAAGCTTTCTTT
>-|TRBD2|TRBJ2-1|TRBV11-1
CASSQEGLAGVDEQFF
TGTGCCAGCAGCCAGGAGGGACTAGCGGGAGTCGATGAGCAGTTCTTC
>-|TRBD1|TRBJ2-1|TRBV4-1
CASSQPTGVSYNEQFF
TGCGCCAGCAGCCAACCGACAGGGGTCTCCTACAATGAGCAGTTCTTC
>once|TRBD2|TRBJ2-3|TRBV30
CAWSLGGVDTQYF
TGTGCCTGGAGTCTGGGAGGGGTAGATACGCAGTATTTT
>-|TRBD2|TRBJ2-1|TRBV6-4
CASSEDPTSGSGSKQFF
TGTGCCAGCAGTGAGGACCCGACTAGCGGGAGTGGGAGTAAGCAGTTCTTC
>-|TRBD1|TRBJ1-2|TRBV12-5
CASGLVVDRVFYGYTF
TGTGCTAGTGGTTTGGTCGTAGACAGGGTATTTTATGGCTACACCTTC
>-|TRBD1|TRBJ1-1|TRBV9
CASSFGTGTGSEAFF
TGTGCCAGCAGCTTCGGAACCGGGACAGGGTCTGAAGCTTTCTTT
>-|TRBD1|TRBJ1-1|TRBV9
CASSDQQGANTEAFF
TGTGCCAGCAGCGACCAACAGGGGGCGAACACTGAAGCTTTCTTT
>few|TRBD2|TRBJ2-3|TRBV4-2
CASSPRGTSGEGTDTQYF
TGTGCCAGCAGCCCACGGGGGACTAGCGGAGAGGGGACAGATACGCAGTATTTT
>few|-|TRBJ2-1|TRBV5-1
CASSLVKAGARYNEQFF
TGCGCCAGCAGCTTGGTTAAGGCGGGGGCAAGGTACAATGAGCAGTTCTTC
>-|-|TRBJ1-5|TRBV7-2
CASSLEGGNQPQHF
TGTGCCAGCAGCTTAGAAGGGGGTAACCAGCCCCAGCATTTT
>-|-|TRBJ1-2|TRBV6-5
CASSLGTLGGYTF
TGTGCCAGCAGTTTAGGGACATTGGGAGGCTACACCTTC
>few|-|TRBJ1-5|TRBV28
CASSPYSSNQPQHF
TGTGCCAGCAGCCCCTACAGTAGCAATCAGCCCCAGCATTTT
>-|TRBD1|TRBJ1-6|TRBV27
CASSLTGTGLSPLHF
TGTGCCAGCAGTTTGACCGGGACAGGTTTATCACCCCTCCACTTT
>-|-|TRBJ1-6|TRBV11-2
CASSFGEVASLHF
TGTGCCAGCAGCTTCGGGGAGGTAGCGTCCCTCCACTTT
>-|TRBD2|TRBJ2-1|TRBV4-1
CASSQGGLALNEQFF
TGCGCCAGCAGCCAAGGGGGACTAGCGCTCAATGAGCAGTTCTTC
>-|TRBD2|TRBJ2-5|TRBV7-2
CASSSQAGVETQYF
TGTGCCAGCAGCTCTCAAGCGGGAGTGGAGACCCAGTACTTC
>-|TRBD2|TRBJ2-5|TRBV2
CASSFLAGAETQYF
TGTGCCAGCAGCTTCTTAGCGGGAGCAGAGACCCAGTACTTC
>-|TRBD1|TRBJ1-1|TRBV4-1
CASSGTGINTEAFF
TGCGCCAGCAGCGGGACAGGGATAAACACTGAAGCTTTCTTT
>-|TRBD1|TRBJ1-6|TRBV5-8
CASSLEWGTGGSSPLHF
TGTGCCAGCAGCTTGGAATGGGGGACAGGGGGCAGTTCACCCCTCCACTTT
>-|TRBD2|TRBJ2-1|TRBV10-3
CAISDSGLAGNEQFF
TGTGCCATCAGTGATTCCGGACTAGCGGGGAATGAGCAGTTCTTC
>once|-|TRBJ1-3|TRBV4-3
CASSQEAGPGNTIYF
TGCGCCAGCAGCCAAGAAGCGGGGCCTGGAAACACCATATATTTT
>-|TRBD2|TRBJ2-1|TRBV7-2
CASSLAGTSGRSYNEQFF
TGTGCCAGCAGCTTAGCGGGGACTAGCGGGCGCTCCTACAATGAGCAGTTCTTC
>-|TRBD2|TRBJ2-1|TRBV7-2
CASSLLGLVRHEQFF
TGTGCCAGCAGCTTACTGGGACTAGTGCGTCATGAGCAGTTCTTC
>-|TRBD1|TRBJ2-7|TRBV28
CASNAGTGPSYEQYF
TGTGCCAGCAACGCCGGGACAGGGCCTTCCTACGAGCAGTACTTC
>few|TRBD2|TRBJ2-3|TRBV4-2
CASSQEGASGRSQYF
TGTGCCAGCAGCCAAGAAGGGGCTAGCGGGAGGTCGCAGTATTTT
>-|-|TRBJ1-2|TRBV7-6
CASSLGRGEGYTF
TGTGCCAGCAGTTTAGGACGGGGGGAGGGCTACACCTTC
>-|TRBD2|TRBJ2-1|TRBV25-1
CASSRTSGNYNEQFF
TGTGCCAGCAGTCGGACTAGCGGGAACTACAATGAGCAGTTCTTC
>-|TRBD1|TRBJ1-5|TRBV6-5
CASSGRGQPNQPQHF
TGTGCCAGCAGCGGCCGGGGACAGCCGAATCAGCCCCAGCATTTT
>-|TRBD1|TRBJ1-5|TRBV7-9
CASSRTGYSNQPQHF
TGTGCCAGCAGCAGGACAGGCTATAGCAATCAGCCCCAGCATTTT
>-|TRBD2|TRBJ2-7|TRBV16
CASSPGLAGGPEQYF
TGTGCCAGCAGTCCGGGACTAGCGGGAGGGCCCGAGCAGTACTTC